The sequence of this T cell receptor (beta chain) was determined in a study of blood T cell repertoires in COVID-19. Study background: Acute and convalescent COVID-19 samples came from the United States, Italy and Spain. PBMCs, B-cell-depleted T cells, or T cells were the source of the cDNA or gDNA that made up the material.

Participants, 18 to 89 years old, spanned some 23 US areas. Original processing notes: Amplification with reference gene primers provided the estimates of nucleated cell counts. Profiled with immunoSEQ multiplex PCR; TCRdb holds only in-frame clones, not every one. That table gives V, J and clone size, and the DNA gave D and trimming. The sample lists over 250,000 clones, around 90% occurring once. The germline V and J ends were trimmed by 2 bases and 2 bases, with 6 bases remaining between them. Germline CDR1 is MDHEN and CDR2 is SYDVKM. CDR3 length: 13 residues. The V call is TRBV28, the J call TRBJ1-2, with D unclear. This TCR came from a young woman who had recovered from COVID-19. The sequencing input was PBMCs or T cells enriched from blood (not recorded which). CDR3 sequence (DNA): TGTGCCAGCAGTTTAAGGCGGAACTATGGCTACACCTTC. Translated: CASSLRRNYGYTF.